A single sample gave rise to the 13 T cell receptor beta chains below, sequenced in a study of cytomegalovirus exposure and HLA in healthy donors. PCR involved 60 Vbeta and 13 Jbeta primers. Using immunoSEQ multiplex PCR, the repertoire was profiled, and TCRdb retains in-frame clones only, with some absent. The data show about 140,000 clones, around 80% seen once. The sequencing sample was made of PBMCs. All receptors come from a man aged 40-49 years in good health and CMV-seropositive.

The chain carries TRBV4-1 and TRBJ2-6, with D perhaps TRBD2 (6 bases). The CDR3 extends over 20 amino acids. Germline V gene sequence: CDR1 MGHRA, CDR2 YSYEKL. Trimming took 1 base from V and 0 from J, leaving 19 bases between them. This CDR3 is CASSQARTGRLSSGANVLTF. The CDR3 DNA is TGCGCCAGCAGCCAAGCGAGGACGGGGAGGCTAAGCTCTGGGGCCAACGTCCTGACTTTC.

The V call is TRBV9, the J call TRBJ2-7, with D possibly matching TRBD2 (6 bases). The CDR3 is 16 residues long. Germline values: CDR1 SGDLS, CDR2 YYNGEE. Trimming pared 2 bases from V and 5 bases from J, leaving 20 bases between. CDR3: CASSVAGGAGSHEQYF. CDR3 DNA: TGTGCCAGCAGCGTCGCCGGGGGAGCAGGGTCCCACGAGCAGTACTTC.

This clone was seen a few times. CDR3 in amino acids: CASTGGSQAGVKLFF. In nucleotides, the CDR3 is TGTGCCAGCACCGGAGGGAGCCAGGCAGGAGTAAAACTGTTTTTT. The chain combines TRBV7-8 with TRBJ1-4; D gene unclear. Germline CDR1 SGHVS, CDR2 FQNEAQ. CDR3 size: 15 residues. Trimming removed 7 bases from V and 10 bases from J, with 22 bases in between.

To note about this clone: The junction does not match germline at one end; this may be a read error. J is TRBJ2-7 and V is TRBV2; 9 nucleotides line up with TRBD1. The CDR3 is 12 amino acids. The germline V gene encodes CDR1 SNHLY and CDR2 FYNNEI. The DNA of the CDR3 is TGTGCCAGCAGCGTACTCCGGGACAGGGCCCCTTTC. Its translation: CASSVLRDRAPF.

The chain employs TRBV9 and TRBJ2-2, with TRBD2 identical over 7 bases. The CDR3 spans 15 residues. After removal of 4 bases from V and 5 bases from J, the junction contained 8 bases not matched to a gene. Looked up from germline, CDR1 is SGDLS and CDR2 is YYNGEE. The CDR3 DNA is TGTGCCAGCAGCCCAAGGGACTACCGAACCGGGGAGCTGTTTTTT. Translation: CASSPRDYRTGELFF.

V and J are TRBV28 and TRBJ1-2, with 10 positions matching TRBD1. From germline, CDR1 is MDHEN and CDR2 SYDVKM. CDR3 size: 15 residues. V was clipped by 5 bases and J by 8 bases; unmatched bases: 11. CDR3 coding DNA: TGTGCCAGCAGTCCCGGGACAGGGGTTTTGAGGGGCTACACCTTC. Amino acids: CASSPGTGVLRGYTF.

In its sample, this clone was seen once. The chain couples TRBV10-3 to TRBJ1-1, with 7 bases that match TRBD1. This CDR3 is 13 amino acids long. The V and J ends lost 2 bases and 3 bases, in that order; junction bases with no gene match: 0. Germline V gene data show CDR1 as ENHRY and CDR2 as SYGVKD. CDR3 in DNA: TGTGCCATCAGTGAGCAGGGGGACACTGAAGCTTTCTTT. It encodes CAISEQGDTEAFF.

This clone was counted once. The V gene is TRBV7-9, the J gene TRBJ2-1, with a tentative D call TRBD1 (5 bases). The V end lost 5 bases, the J end lost 4 bases, and 18 bases lay between the germline ends. CDR3 length: 16 residues. Germline lookup yields CDR1 SEHNR and CDR2 FQNEAQ (reference sequence). CDR3 bases: TGTGCCAGCAGCCCGACGGACACGTGGGGTTACAATGAGCAGTTCTTC. Translated, it gives CASSPTDTWGYNEQFF.

The chain joins TRBV5-1 to TRBJ1-2; 7 bases match TRBD1. The V gene end was trimmed by 2 bases and the J gene end by 2 bases; junction bases not matched to a gene: 0. Germline-derived CDR1 and CDR2 are SGHRS and YFSETQ. CDR3 size: 13 residues. The CDR3 is CASSLQGNYGYTF. Written as DNA, the CDR3 is TGCGCCAGCAGCTTACAGGGGAACTATGGCTACACCTTC.

The V call is TRBV10-3, the J call TRBJ2-4, with 10 nucleotides matching TRBD1. The trim removed 10 bases at V and 0 bases at J, leaving 3 bases unmatched. The CDR3 contains 14 residues. The germline V gene encodes CDR1 ENHRY and CDR2 SYGVKD. The CDR3 spells CASRQGAAKNIQYF. In nucleotides, the CDR3 is TGTGCCAGCCGACAGGGGGCAGCCAAAAACATTCAGTACTTC.

This chain connects TRBV30 to TRBJ2-5; TRBD1 matches at 7 bases. With V trimmed by 5 bases and J by 2 bases, 8 bases remained unmatched. The V gene's germline CDR1 is GTSNPN and CDR2 SVGIG (reference sequence). CDR3 length: 14 amino acids. Here the CDR3 DNA reads TGTGCCTGGGAGGTTAAGGGGGCGCAAGAGACCCAGTACTTC. This sequence encodes CAWEVKGAQETQYF. The variable domain in full, with the rest retrieved from reference TRBV30 and TRBJ2-5, is SQTIHQWPATLVQPVGSPLSLECTVEGTSNPNLYWYRQAAGRGLQLLFYSVGIGQISSEVPQNLSASRPQDRQFILSSKKLLLSDSGFYLCAWEVKGAQETQYFGPGTRLLVL.

This clone occurred a few times. This sample includes further DNA sequences coding for the same CDR3. The chain couples TRBV5-8 to TRBJ2-1; 13 bases fit TRBD2. The CDR3 runs to 15 residues. Germline assignment: CDR1 SGHTS and CDR2 YDEGEE. J was trimmed by 4 bases and V by 4 bases; bases with no gene match: 2. The CDR3 DNA is TGTGCCAGCAGCCGGACTAGCGGGAGTTACAATGAGCAGTTCTTC. Translating it yields CASSRTSGSYNEQFF. Full variable domain (missing parts from reference TRBV5-8 and TRBJ2-1): EAGVTQSPTHLIKTRGQQATLRCSPISGHTSVYWYQQALGLGLQFLLWYDEGEERNRGNFPPRFSGRQFPNYSSELNVNALELEDSALYLCASSRTSGSYNEQFFGPGTRLTVL.

As to this clone: Other DNA sequences in this specimen translate into the identical CDR3. J is TRBJ2-7 and V is TRBV4-1, with TRBD1 identical over 8 bases. CDR3 length: 14 residues. Germline CDR1 is MGHRA and CDR2 is YSYEKL. V dropped 4 bases and J dropped 4; count of bases not matched to a gene: 6. The CDR3 protein is CASSRPGQAYEQYF. The CDR3 DNA reads as TGCGCCAGCAGCCGGCCGGGACAGGCGTACGAGCAGTACTTC.